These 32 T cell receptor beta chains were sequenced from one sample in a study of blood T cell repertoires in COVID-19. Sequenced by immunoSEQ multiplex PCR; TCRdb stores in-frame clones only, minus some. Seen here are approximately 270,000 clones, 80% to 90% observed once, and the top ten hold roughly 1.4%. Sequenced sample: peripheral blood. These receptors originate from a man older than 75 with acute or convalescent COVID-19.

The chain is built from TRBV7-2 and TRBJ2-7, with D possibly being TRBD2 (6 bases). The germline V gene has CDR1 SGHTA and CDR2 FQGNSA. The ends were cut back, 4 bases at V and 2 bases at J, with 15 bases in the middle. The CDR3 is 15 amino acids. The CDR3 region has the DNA TGTGCCAGCAGCTCATACCGACTAGAGACCTACGAGCAGTACTTC. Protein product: CASSSYRLETYEQYF.

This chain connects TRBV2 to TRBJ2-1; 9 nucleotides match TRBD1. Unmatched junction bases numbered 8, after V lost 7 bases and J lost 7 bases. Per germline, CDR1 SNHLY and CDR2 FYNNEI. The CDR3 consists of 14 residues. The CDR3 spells CASNPGQGSNEQFF. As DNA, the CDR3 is TGTGCCAGCAACCCGGGACAGGGCAGTAATGAGCAGTTCTTC.

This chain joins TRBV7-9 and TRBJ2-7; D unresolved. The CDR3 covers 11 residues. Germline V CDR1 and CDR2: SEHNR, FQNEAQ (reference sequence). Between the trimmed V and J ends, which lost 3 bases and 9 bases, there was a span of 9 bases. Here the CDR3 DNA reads TGTGCCAGCAGCTTCACAGTGTGGCAGTACTTC. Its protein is CASSFTVWQYF.

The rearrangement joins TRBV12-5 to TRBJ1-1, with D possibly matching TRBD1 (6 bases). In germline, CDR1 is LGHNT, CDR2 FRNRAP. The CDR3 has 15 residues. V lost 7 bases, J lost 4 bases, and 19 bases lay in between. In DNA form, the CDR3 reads TGTGCTAGTGCCCTTTCAGGACAGACTCTCACTGAAGCTTTCTTT. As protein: CASALSGQTLTEAFF.

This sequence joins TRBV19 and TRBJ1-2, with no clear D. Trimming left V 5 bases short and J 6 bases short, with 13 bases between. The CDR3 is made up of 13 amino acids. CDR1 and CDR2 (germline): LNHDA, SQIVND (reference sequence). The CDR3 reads CASSPRKRDGYTF. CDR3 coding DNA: TGTGCCAGTAGTCCCAGGAAGAGGGATGGCTACACCTTC.

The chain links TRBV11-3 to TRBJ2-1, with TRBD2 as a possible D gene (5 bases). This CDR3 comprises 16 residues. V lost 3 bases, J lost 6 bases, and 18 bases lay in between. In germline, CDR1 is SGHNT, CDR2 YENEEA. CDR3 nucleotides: TGTGCCAGCAGCTTCGGCCCCGGGGTTGGTGGCAATGAGCAGTTCTTC. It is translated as CASSFGPGVGGNEQFF.

DNA of the CDR3: TGTGCCAGCAGTTCCCGGACAGGGGGATCTGGAAACACCATATATTTT. Protein sequence: CASSSRTGGSGNTIYF. This sequence joins TRBV28 and TRBJ1-3, with TRBD1 identical over 10 bases. This CDR3 has 16 amino acids. V was clipped by 4 bases and J by 1 base; unmatched bases: 4. Germline V gene data show CDR1 as MDHEN and CDR2 as SYDVKM. Supplemented by reference TRBV28 and TRBJ1-3, the full variable domain reads DVKVTQSSRYLVKRTGEKVFLECVQDMDHENMFWYRQDPGLGLRLIYFSYDVKMKEKGDIPEGYSVSREKKERFSLILESASTNQTSMYLCASSSRTGGSGNTIYFGEGSWLTVV.

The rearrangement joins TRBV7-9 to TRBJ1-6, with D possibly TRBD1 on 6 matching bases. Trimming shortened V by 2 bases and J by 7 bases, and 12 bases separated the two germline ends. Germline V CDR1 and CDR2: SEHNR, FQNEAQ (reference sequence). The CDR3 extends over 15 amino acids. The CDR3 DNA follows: TGTGCCAGCAGCTTAAAGCAGGGGAAGAATTCACCCCTCCACTTT. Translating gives CASSLKQGKNSPLHF.

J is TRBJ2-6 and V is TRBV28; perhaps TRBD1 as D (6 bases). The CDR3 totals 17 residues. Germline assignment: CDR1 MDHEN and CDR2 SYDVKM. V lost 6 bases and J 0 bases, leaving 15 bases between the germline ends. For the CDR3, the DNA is TGTGCCAGCAGCTACGGGACACCGAGCTCTGGGGCCAACGTCCTGACTTTC. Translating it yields CASSYGTPSSGANVLTF. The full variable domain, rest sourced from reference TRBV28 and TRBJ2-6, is DVKVTQSSRYLVKRTGEKVFLECVQDMDHENMFWYRQDPGLGLRLIYFSYDVKMKEKGDIPEGYSVSREKKERFSLILESASTNQTSMYLCASSYGTPSSGANVLTFGAGSRLTVL.

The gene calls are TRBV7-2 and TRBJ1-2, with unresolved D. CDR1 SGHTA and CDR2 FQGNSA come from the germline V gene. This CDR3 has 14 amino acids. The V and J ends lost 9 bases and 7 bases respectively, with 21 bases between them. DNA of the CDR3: TGTGCCAGTAACCAACGAGAGGGTTCGAGTGGCTACACCTTC. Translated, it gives CASNQREGSSGYTF.

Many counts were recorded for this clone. The CDR3: CASSSRGGKNIQYF. The CDR3 DNA is TGTGCCAGCAGTTCACGGGGGGGCAAAAACATTCAGTACTTC. This chain uses TRBV13 with TRBJ2-4; TRBD2 matches at 8 bases. The CDR3 has 14 amino acids. Unmatched junction bases numbered 4, after V lost 6 bases and J lost 3 bases. Per germline, CDR1 PRHDT and CDR2 FYEKMQ (reference sequence).

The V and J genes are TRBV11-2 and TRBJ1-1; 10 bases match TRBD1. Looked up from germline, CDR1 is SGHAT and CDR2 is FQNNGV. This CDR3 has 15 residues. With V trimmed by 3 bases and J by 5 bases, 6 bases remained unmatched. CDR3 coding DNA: TGTGCCAGCAGCTTTTCACCGGGACAGGGGACTGAAGCTTTCTTT. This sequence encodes CASSFSPGQGTEAFF.

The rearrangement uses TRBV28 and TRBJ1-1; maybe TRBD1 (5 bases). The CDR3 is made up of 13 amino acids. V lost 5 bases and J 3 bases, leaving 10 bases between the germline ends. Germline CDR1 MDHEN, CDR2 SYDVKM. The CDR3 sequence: CASSPRGYTEAFF. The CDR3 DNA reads TGTGCCAGCAGTCCAAGGGGATACACTGAAGCTTTCTTT.

The DNA of the CDR3 is TGTGCCAGCAGTTACGCGGATTATAGCAATCAGCCCCAGCATTTT. Translation gives CASSYADYSNQPQHF. The V call is TRBV6-2 or TRBV6-3, the J call TRBJ1-5; D uncertain. The CDR3 length is 15 residues. Per the germline V gene, CDR1 is MNHEY and CDR2 is SVGEGT. V shed 2 bases and J shed 0 bases, with 8 bases lying between them.

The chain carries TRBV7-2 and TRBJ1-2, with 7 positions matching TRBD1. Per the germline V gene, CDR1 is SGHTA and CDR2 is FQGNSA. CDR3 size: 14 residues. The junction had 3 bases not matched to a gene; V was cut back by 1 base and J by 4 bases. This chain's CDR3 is CASSLGQGSYGYTF. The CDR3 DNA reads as TGTGCCAGCAGCTTAGGACAGGGAAGCTATGGCTACACCTTC. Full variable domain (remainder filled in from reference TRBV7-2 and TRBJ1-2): GAGVSQSPSNKVTEKGKDVELRCDPISGHTALYWYRQSLGQGLEFLIYFQGNSAPDKSGLPSDRFSAERTGGSVSTLTIQRTQQEDSAVYLCASSLGQGSYGYTFGSGTRLTVV.

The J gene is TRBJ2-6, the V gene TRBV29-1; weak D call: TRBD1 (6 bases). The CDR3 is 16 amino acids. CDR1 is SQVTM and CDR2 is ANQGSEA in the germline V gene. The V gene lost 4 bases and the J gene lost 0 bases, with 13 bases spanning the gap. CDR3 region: CSVAGDTNSGANVLTF. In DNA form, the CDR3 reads TGCAGCGTTGCCGGGGACACAAACTCTGGGGCCAACGTCCTGACTTTC.

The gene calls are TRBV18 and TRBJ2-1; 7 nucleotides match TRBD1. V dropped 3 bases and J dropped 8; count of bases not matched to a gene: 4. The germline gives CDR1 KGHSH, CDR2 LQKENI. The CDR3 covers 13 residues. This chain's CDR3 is CASSPTGNYEQFF. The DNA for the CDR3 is TGTGCCAGCTCACCGACAGGGAACTATGAGCAGTTCTTC. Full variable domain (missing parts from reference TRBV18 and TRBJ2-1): NAGVMQNPRHLVRRRGQEARLRCSPMKGHSHVYWYRQLPEEGLKFMVYLQKENIIDESGMPKERFSAEFPKEGPSILRIQQVVRGDSAAYFCASSPTGNYEQFFGPGTRLTVL.

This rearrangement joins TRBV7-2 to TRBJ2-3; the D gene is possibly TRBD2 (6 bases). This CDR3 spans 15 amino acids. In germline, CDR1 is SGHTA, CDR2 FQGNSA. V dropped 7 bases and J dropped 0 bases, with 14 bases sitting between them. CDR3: CASTLRAGSTDTQYF. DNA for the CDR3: TGTGCCAGCACCCTGCGGGCGGGGAGCACAGATACGCAGTATTTT.

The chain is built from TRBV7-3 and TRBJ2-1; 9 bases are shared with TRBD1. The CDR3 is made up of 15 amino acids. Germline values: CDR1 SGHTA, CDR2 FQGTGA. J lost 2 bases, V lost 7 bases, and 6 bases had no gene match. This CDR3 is CASTPTGGPYNEQFF. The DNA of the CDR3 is TGTGCCAGCACCCCGACAGGGGGGCCCTACAATGAGCAGTTCTTC. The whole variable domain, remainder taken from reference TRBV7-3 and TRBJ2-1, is GAGVSQTPSNKVTEKGKYVELRCDPISGHTALYWYRQSLGQGPEFLIYFQGTGAADDSGLPNDRFFAVRPEGSVSTLKIQRTERGDSAVYLCASTPTGGPYNEQFFGPGTRLTVL.

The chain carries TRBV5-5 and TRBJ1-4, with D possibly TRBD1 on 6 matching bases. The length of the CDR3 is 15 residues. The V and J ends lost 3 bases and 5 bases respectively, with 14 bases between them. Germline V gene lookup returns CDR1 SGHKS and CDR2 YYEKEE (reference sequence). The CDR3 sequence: CASSWATGENEKLFF. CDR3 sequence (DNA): TGTGCCAGCAGCTGGGCGACAGGCGAAAATGAAAAACTGTTTTTT.

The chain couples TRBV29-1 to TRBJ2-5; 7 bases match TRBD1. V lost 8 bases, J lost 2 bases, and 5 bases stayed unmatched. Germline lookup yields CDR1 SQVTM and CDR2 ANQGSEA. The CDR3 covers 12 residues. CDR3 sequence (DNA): TGCAGCTCAGGGGGAATTCAAGAGACCCAGTACTTC. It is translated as CSSGGIQETQYF.

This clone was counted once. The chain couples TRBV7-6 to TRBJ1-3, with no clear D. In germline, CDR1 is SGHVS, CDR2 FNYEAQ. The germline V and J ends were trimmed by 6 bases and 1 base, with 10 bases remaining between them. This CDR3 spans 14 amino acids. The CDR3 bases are TGTGCCAGCAGGCCAGAAATTTCTGGAAACACCATATATTTT. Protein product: CASRPEISGNTIYF. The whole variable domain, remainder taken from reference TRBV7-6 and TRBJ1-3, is GAGVSQSPRYKVTKRGQDVALRCDPISGHVSLYWYRQALGQGPEFLTYFNYEAQQDKSGLPNDRFSAERPEGSISTLTIQRTEQRDSAMYRCASRPEISGNTIYFGEGSWLTVV.

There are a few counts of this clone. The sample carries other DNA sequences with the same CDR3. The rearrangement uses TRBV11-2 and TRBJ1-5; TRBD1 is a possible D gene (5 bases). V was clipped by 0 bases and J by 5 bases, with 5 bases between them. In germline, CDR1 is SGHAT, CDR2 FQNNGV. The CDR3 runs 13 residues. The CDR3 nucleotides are TGTGCCAGCAGCTTAGACAGGGATCAGCCCCAGCATTTT. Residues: CASSLDRDQPQHF. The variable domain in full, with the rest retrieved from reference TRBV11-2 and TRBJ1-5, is EAGVAQSPRYKIIEKRQSVAFWCNPISGHATLYWYQQILGQGPKLLIQFQNNGVVDDSQLPKDRFSAERLKGVDSTLKIQPAKLEDSAVYLCASSLDRDQPQHFGDGTRLSIL.

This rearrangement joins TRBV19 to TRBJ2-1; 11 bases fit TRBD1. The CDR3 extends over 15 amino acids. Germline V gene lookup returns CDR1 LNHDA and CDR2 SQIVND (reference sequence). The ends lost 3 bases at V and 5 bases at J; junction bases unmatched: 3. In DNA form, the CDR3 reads TGTGCCAGTAGTATTCGGACAGGGGGCAACAATGAGCAGTTCTTC. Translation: CASSIRTGGNNEQFF. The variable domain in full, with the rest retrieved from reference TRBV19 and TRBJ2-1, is DGGITQSPKYLFRKEGQNVTLSCEQNLNHDAMYWYRQDPGQGLRLIYYSQIVNDFQKGDIAEGYSVSREKKESFPLTVTSAQKNPTAFYLCASSIRTGGNNEQFFGPGTRLTVL.

This CDR3 reads CAIGAVSSYNSPLHF. The CDR3 coding sequence is TGTGCCATCGGTGCCGTGAGCTCCTATAATTCACCCCTCCACTTT. The chain links TRBV10-3 to TRBJ1-6; unclear D gene. Per the germline V gene, CDR1 is ENHRY and CDR2 is SYGVKD. Trimming removed 8 bases at V and 0 bases at J, with 11 bases between. The CDR3 extends over 15 amino acids.

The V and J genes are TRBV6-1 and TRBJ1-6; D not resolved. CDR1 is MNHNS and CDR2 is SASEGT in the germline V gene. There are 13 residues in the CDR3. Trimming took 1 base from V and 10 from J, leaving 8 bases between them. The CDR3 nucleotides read TGTGCCAGCAGTGAAGGGGCAGACTCACCCCTCCACTTT. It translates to CASSEGADSPLHF.

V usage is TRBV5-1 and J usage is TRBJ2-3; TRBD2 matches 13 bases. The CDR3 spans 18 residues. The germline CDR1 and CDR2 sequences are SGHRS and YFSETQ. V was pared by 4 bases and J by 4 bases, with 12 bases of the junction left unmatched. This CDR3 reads CASSPGGLAGPGADTQYF. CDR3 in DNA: TGCGCCAGCAGCCCAGGGGGACTAGCGGGGCCGGGCGCAGATACGCAGTATTTT.

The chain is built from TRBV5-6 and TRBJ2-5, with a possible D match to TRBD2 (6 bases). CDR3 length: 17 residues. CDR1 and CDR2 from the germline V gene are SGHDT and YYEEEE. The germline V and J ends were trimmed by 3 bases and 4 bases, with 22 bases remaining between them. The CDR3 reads CASSSPRGTVGGETQYF. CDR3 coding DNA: TGTGCCAGCAGCTCACCCCGCGGGACTGTGGGTGGAGAGACCCAGTACTTC.

The CDR3 sequence: CASSQQGQYSGNTIYF. In nucleotides, the CDR3 is TGTGCCAGCAGCCAACAAGGACAGTACTCTGGAAACACCATATATTTT. The chain joins TRBV5-5 to TRBJ1-3; weak D call: TRBD1 (6 bases). V dropped 4 bases and J dropped 0 bases, with 14 bases sitting between them. Germline V gene lookup returns CDR1 SGHKS and CDR2 YYEKEE (reference sequence). This CDR3 region has 16 residues.

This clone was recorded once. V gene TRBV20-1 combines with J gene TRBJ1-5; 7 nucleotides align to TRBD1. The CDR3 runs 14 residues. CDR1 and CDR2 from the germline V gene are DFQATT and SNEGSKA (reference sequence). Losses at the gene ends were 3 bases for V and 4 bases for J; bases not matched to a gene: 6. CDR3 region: CSASRGTVNQPQHF. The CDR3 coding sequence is TGCAGTGCTAGTCGGGGGACAGTTAATCAGCCCCAGCATTTT.

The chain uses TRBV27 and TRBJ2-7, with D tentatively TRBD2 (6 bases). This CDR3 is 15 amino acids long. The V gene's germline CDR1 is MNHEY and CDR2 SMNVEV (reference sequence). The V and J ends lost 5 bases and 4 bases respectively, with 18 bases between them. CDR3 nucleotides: TGTGCCAGCAGTCCAACCTGGAGGGAAGGGTACGAGCAGTACTTC. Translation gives CASSPTWREGYEQYF.

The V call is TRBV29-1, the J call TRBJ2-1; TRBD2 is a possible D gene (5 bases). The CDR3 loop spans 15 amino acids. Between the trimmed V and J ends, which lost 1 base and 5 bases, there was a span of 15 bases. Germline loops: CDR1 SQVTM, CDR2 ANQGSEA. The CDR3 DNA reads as TGCAGCGTTGAAGGTCAGCTCACTAGGGACAATGAGCAGTTCTTC. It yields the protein CSVEGQLTRDNEQFF.